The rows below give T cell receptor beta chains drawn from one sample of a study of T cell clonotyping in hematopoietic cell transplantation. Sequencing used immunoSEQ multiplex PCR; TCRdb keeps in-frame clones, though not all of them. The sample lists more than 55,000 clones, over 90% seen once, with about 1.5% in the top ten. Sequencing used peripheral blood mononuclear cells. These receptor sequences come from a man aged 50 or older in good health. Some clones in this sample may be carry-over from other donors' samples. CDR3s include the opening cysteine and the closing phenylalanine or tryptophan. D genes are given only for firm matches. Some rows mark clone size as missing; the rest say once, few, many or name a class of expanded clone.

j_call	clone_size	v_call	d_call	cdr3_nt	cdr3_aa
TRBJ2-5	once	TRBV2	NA	TGTGCCAGCAGCATGAAAGAGACCCAGTACTTC	CASSMKETQYF
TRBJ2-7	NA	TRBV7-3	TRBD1	TGTGCCAGCAGCCGGGGACAGGTGGACGAGCAGTACTTC	CASSRGQVDEQYF
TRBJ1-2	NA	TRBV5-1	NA	TGCGCCAGCAGCTTGGGACAGGAGCTTTATGGCTACACCTTC	CASSLGQELYGYTF
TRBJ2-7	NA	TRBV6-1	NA	TGTGCCAGCAGTGAAGACAGGAGCTCCTACGAGCAGTACTTC	CASSEDRSSYEQYF
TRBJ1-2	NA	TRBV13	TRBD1	TGTGCCAGCAGTATGGGACAGGGCCGGTTGTTTCACTATGGCTACACCTTC	CASSMGQGRLFHYGYTF
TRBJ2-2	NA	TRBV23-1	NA	TGCGCCAGCAGTCAATCGGGACTCCTAGGTGACGGGGAGCTGTTTTTT	CASSQSGLLGDGELFF
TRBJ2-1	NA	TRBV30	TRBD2	TGTGCCTGGGCGGGAGAGGGTGAGCAGTTCTTC	CAWAGEGEQFF
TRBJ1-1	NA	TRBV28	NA	TGTGCCAGCAGTTTCGGATCGAGGGGAGACTTTCTTGGAGCTTTCTTT	CASSFGSRGDFLGAFF
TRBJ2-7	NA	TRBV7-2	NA	TGTGCCAGCAGTCGGACACACTACGAGCAGTACTTC	CASSRTHYEQYF
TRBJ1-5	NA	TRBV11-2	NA	TGTGCCAGCAGCTTAGCAGGGAATCAGCCCCAGCATTTT	CASSLAGNQPQHF
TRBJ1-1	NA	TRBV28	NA	TGTGCCAGCAGTTTAGACGCGGGGGGATGGACTGAAGCTTTCTTT	CASSLDAGGWTEAFF
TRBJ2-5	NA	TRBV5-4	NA	TGTGCCAGCAGCTTGGAAGAGACCCAGTACTTC	CASSLEETQYF
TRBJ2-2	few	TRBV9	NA	TGTGCCAGCAGCGTAATCCCCGACGCGGGCACCGGGGAGCTGTTTTTT	CASSVIPDAGTGELFF
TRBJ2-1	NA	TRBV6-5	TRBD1	TGTGCCAGCAGACGAGACAGGGGGTTTACAACTGAGCAGTTCTTC	CASRRDRGFTTEQFF
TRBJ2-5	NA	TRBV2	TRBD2	TGTGCCAGCAGTTATCAGACTAGCGGCCAAGAGACCCAGTACTTC	CASSYQTSGQETQYF
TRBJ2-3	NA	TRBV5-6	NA	TGTGCCAGCAGTTACGAGACTCGCACAGATACGCAGTATTTT	CASSYETRTDTQYF